The rows below give T cell receptor beta chains drawn from one sample of a study of blood T cell repertoires in COVID-19. The table came from immunoSEQ multiplex PCR; TCRdb's copy has only in-frame clones and leaves some out. Among approximately 50,000 clones listed, approximately 82% were seen once. The sample was peripheral blood. The receptors were gathered from a man between 65 and 79 years old with active COVID-19. The CDR3 runs from the conserved cysteine through the conserved F or W. A D gene is named only where the DNA matches it firmly. Clone size is not always given. Where it is, it says once, few, many or a class for expanded clones.

TRBV7-2	-	-	TRBJ2-7	CASSFSVWPGGPRSEQYF	TGTGCCAGCAGCTTTAGTGTATGGCCCGGGGGACCACGAAGTGAGCAGTACTTC
TRBV10-3	-	-	TRBJ2-2	CAIGRGPGELFF	TGTGCCATCGGTCGGGGTCCCGGGGAGCTGTTTTTT
TRBV4-1	TRBD1	-	TRBJ1-5	CASSQEGQTYSNQPQHF	TGCGCCAGCAGCCAAGAGGGACAGACATATAGCAATCAGCCCCAGCATTTT
TRBV20-1	-	-	TRBJ1-4	CSPHREEKLFF	TGCAGTCCACACAGGGAAGAAAAACTGTTTTTT
TRBV6-6	-	-	TRBJ1-2	CASSLSGGNYGYTF	TGTGCCAGCAGCCTTAGTGGGGGGAACTATGGCTACACCTTC
TRBV5-5	TRBD2	-	TRBJ2-3	CASSPGGLAGGDTQYF	TGTGCCAGCAGCCCGGGAGGACTAGCGGGGGGTGATACGCAGTATTTT
TRBV7-8	TRBD1	-	TRBJ1-1	CASSLTGANTEAFF	TGTGCCAGCAGCTTAACAGGGGCGAACACTGAAGCTTTCTTT
TRBV10-3	-	-	TRBJ1-2	CAISGSGTGGYTF	TGTGCCATCAGTGGCTCTGGAACGGGGGGCTACACCTTC
TRBV27	-	-	TRBJ2-2	CASSLGGAVWGPGELFF	TGTGCCAGCAGTTTAGGCGGGGCGGTTTGGGGTCCCGGGGAGCTGTTTTTT
TRBV2	-	-	TRBJ2-7	CASRLQGRSYEQYF	TGTGCCAGCAGACTACAGGGACGATCCTACGAGCAGTACTTC
TRBV27	-	-	TRBJ1-1	CASSSTGFTEAFF	TGTGCCAGCAGTTCAACAGGGTTTACTGAAGCTTTCTTT
TRBV27	-	-	TRBJ2-7	CASSPLGFSYEQYF	TGTGCCAGCAGTCCCCTCGGTTTCTCCTACGAGCAGTACTTC
TRBV5-4	TRBD1	few	TRBJ1-6	CASSWDSGGSPLHF	TGTGCCAGCAGCTGGGACAGCGGGGGGTCACCCCTCCACTTT
TRBV12-3/TRBV12-4	-	-	TRBJ1-5	CASSPQINQPQHF	TGTGCCAGCAGTCCGCAGATCAATCAGCCCCAGCATTTT
TRBV5-4	TRBD1	-	TRBJ1-2	CASSSRDRGGNYGYTF	TGTGCCAGCAGCTCCCGGGACAGGGGAGGGAACTATGGCTACACCTTC
TRBV19	TRBD2	-	TRBJ2-3	CASSIITSGGYPSTDTQYF	TGTGCCAGTAGCATCATCACTAGCGGGGGCTATCCTAGCACAGATACGCAGTATTTT
TRBV7-3	-	once	TRBJ2-3	CASSGGAGTDTQYF	TGTGCCAGCAGCGGGGGGGCCGGCACAGATACGCAGTATTTT
TRBV14	TRBD1	-	TRBJ1-1	CASSRDRRNTEAFF	TGTGCCAGCAGCAGGGACAGACGAAACACTGAAGCTTTCTTT
TRBV5-5	TRBD2	-	TRBJ2-5	CASSFSGGGLPGTQYF	TGTGCCAGCAGCTTCAGCGGGGGGGGCCTTCCCGGGACCCAGTACTTC
TRBV3-1/TRBV3-2	TRBD1	-	TRBJ1-2	CASSQVGQTGGYTF	TGTGCCAGCAGCCAAGTGGGACAGACTGGGGGCTACACCTTC
TRBV28	TRBD1	-	TRBJ2-1	CASSLGTGPALDSYNEQFF	TGTGCCAGCAGTTTGGGGACAGGCCCTGCCTTAGACTCCTACAATGAGCAGTTCTTC
TRBV6-2/TRBV6-3	-	-	TRBJ2-5	CASSPGTYWETQYF	TGTGCCAGCAGTCCCGGGACTTACTGGGAGACCCAGTACTTC
TRBV6-1	-	-	TRBJ2-7	CASSELYFWGGLAYEQYF	TGTGCCAGCAGTGAGCTGTATTTTTGGGGGGGGCTAGCCTACGAGCAGTACTTC
TRBV6-2/TRBV6-3	TRBD2	-	TRBJ2-5	CASSRAGAWETQYF	TGTGCCAGCAGCCGAGCGGGGGCCTGGGAGACCCAGTACTTC
TRBV6-5	TRBD1	-	TRBJ1-5	CASNPGQGNQPQHF	TGTGCCAGCAATCCAGGACAGGGCAATCAGCCCCAGCATTTT
TRBV7-2	TRBD2	-	TRBJ2-1	CASSLPASGGPWNEQFF	TGTGCCAGCAGCTTACCAGCTAGCGGGGGGCCGTGGAATGAGCAGTTCTTC
TRBV4-1	-	-	TRBJ2-2	CASSQGLRGTGELFF	TGCGCCAGCAGCCAAGGTTTAAGGGGCACCGGGGAGCTGTTTTTT
TRBV24-1	-	-	TRBJ1-2	CATSTDRFYGYTF	TGTGCCACCTCTACAGACAGATTCTATGGCTACACCTTC
TRBV7-8	-	-	TRBJ1-5	CASSPAPAGVDQPQHF	TGTGCCAGCAGCCCCGCCCCGGCAGGGGTTGATCAGCCCCAGCATTTT
TRBV7-3	-	-	TRBJ1-2	CASSLHPTGPYGYTF	TGTGCCAGCAGCTTACATCCTACAGGCCCCTATGGCTACACCTTC
TRBV10-3	-	once	TRBJ1-6	CAISAPADGGLYNSPLHF	TGTGCCATCAGTGCGCCCGCGGATGGGGGCCTCTATAATTCACCCCTCCACTTT
TRBV2	TRBD2	-	TRBJ2-4	CASSDTGGAGAKNIQYF	TGTGCCAGCAGTGATACCGGGGGGGCCGGGGCCAAAAACATTCAGTACTTC
TRBV29-1	-	-	TRBJ1-2	CSVDLDSAF	TGCAGCGTTGACCTGGACAGTGCCTTC
TRBV6-5	TRBD1	-	TRBJ1-5	CASKDRGSNQPQHF	TGTGCCAGCAAAGACAGGGGAAGCAATCAGCCCCAGCATTTT
TRBV2	TRBD2	-	TRBJ2-2	CASKEGAGATGELFF	TGTGCCAGCAAGGAGGGAGCGGGGGCAACCGGGGAGCTGTTTTTT
TRBV27	TRBD1	-	TRBJ1-5	CASSLEQGASQPQHF	TGTGCCAGCAGTTTAGAACAGGGGGCTAGTCAGCCCCAGCATTTT
TRBV9	TRBD1	few	TRBJ2-3	CASSGNRGLGTDTQYF	TGTGCCAGCAGCGGAAACAGGGGATTAGGCACAGATACGCAGTATTTT
TRBV4-3	-	-	TRBJ1-3	CASSQEGHGGSGNTIYF	TGCGCCAGCAGCCAAGAGGGGCATGGGGGGTCGGGAAACACCATATATTTT
TRBV27	TRBD2	-	TRBJ2-7	CASSGLASYEQYF	TGTGCCAGCAGCGGACTAGCATCCTACGAGCAGTACTTC
TRBV9	-	few	TRBJ2-1	CASGLRVSGNEQFF	TGTGCCAGCGGGTTACGGGTTTCGGGCAATGAGCAGTTCTTC